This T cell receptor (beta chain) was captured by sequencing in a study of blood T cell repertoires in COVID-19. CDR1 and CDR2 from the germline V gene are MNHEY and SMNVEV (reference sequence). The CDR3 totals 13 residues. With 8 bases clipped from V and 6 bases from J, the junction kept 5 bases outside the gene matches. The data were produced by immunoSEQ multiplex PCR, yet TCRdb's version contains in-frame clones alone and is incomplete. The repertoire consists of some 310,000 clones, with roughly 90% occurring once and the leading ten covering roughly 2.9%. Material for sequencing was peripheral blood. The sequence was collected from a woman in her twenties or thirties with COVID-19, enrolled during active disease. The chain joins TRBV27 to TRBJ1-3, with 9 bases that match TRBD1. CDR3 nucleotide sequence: TGTGCCAGCCGGGGACAGGGTGTAAACACCATATATTTT. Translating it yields CASRGQGVNTIYF.